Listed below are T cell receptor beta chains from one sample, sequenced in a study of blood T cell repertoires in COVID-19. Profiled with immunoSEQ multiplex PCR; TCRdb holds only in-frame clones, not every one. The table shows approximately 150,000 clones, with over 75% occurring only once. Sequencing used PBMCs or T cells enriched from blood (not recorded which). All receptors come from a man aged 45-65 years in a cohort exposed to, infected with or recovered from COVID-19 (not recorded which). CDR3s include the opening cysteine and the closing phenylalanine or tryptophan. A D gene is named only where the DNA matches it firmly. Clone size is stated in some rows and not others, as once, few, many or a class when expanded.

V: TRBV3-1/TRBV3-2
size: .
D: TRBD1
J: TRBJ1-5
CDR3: CASSQAGTGGNQPQHF
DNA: TGTGCCAGCAGCCAGGCGGGAACAGGGGGCAATCAGCCCCAGCATTTT

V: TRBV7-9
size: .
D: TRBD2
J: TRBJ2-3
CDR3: CASSLIGGATDTQYF
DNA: TGTGCCAGCAGCTTAATCGGGGGGGCCACAGATACGCAGTATTTT

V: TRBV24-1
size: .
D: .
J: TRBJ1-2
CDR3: CATSDSDGYTF
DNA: TGTGCCACCAGTGATTCGGATGGCTACACCTTC

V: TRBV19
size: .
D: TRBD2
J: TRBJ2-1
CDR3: CASSILVIAGTNEQFF
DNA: TGTGCCAGTAGTATATTGGTAATAGCGGGTACAAATGAGCAGTTCTTC

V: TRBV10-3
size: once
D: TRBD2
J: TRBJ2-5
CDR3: CAITPSGGAQETQYF
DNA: TGTGCCATCACCCCTAGCGGGGGAGCCCAAGAGACCCAGTACTTC

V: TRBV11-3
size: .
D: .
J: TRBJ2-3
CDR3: CASSLGVDFAQYF
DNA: TGTGCCAGCAGTCTAGGGGTAGATTTTGCGCAGTATTTT

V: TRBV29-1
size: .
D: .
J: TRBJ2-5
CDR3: CSVDVMGLQETQYF
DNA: TGCAGCGTTGATGTTATGGGCCTCCAAGAGACCCAGTACTTC

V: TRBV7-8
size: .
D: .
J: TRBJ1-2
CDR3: CASSPHLTRGYTF
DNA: TGTGCCAGCAGCCCACATTTGACACGGGGCTACACCTTC

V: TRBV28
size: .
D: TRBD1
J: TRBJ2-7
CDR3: CASSRGQGAYEQYF
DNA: TGTGCCAGCAGTCGGGGACAGGGAGCCTACGAGCAGTACTTC

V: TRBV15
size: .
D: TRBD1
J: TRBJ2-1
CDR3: CATSVRQGGNEQFF
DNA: TGTGCCACCAGCGTACGACAGGGCGGGAATGAGCAGTTCTTC

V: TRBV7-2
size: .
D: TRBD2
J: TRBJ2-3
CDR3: CASSLEELAGRRDTQYF
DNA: TGTGCCAGCAGCTTAGAGGAACTAGCGGGGAGACGAGATACGCAGTATTTT

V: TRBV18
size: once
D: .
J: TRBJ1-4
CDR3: CASSPGGTNEKLFF
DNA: TGTGCCAGCTCACCAGGGGGCACTAATGAAAAACTGTTTTTT

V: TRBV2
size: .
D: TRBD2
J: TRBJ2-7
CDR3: CASGFPTAGGMSYEQYF
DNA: TGTGCCAGCGGGTTCCCTACTGCGGGGGGAATGTCCTACGAGCAGTACTTC

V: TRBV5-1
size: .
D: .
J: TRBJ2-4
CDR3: CASSLGQLAKNIQYF
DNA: TGCGCCAGCAGCTTGGGACAGCTAGCCAAAAACATTCAGTACTTC

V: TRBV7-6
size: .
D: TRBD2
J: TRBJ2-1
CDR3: CASSLGGSGGQGNEQFF
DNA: TGTGCCAGCAGCCTAGGGGGTAGCGGGGGGCAGGGTAATGAGCAGTTCTTC

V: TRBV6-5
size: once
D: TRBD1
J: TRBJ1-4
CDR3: CASSFGQGDNEKLFF
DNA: TGTGCCAGCAGTTTCGGACAGGGGGATAATGAAAAACTGTTTTTT

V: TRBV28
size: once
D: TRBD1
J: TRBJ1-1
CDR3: CASSSRDRGNLNTEAFF
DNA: TGTGCCAGCAGCTCCCGGGACAGGGGGAATCTGAACACTGAAGCTTTCTTT

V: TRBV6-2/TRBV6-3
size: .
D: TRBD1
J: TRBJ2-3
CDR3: CASSYKGAPDTQYF
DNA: TGTGCCAGCAGTTACAAGGGGGCCCCAGATACGCAGTATTTT

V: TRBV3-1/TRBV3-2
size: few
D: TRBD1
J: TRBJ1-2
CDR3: CASSTSRGLGYTF
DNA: TGTGCCAGCAGCACCTCCAGGGGGCTGGGCTACACCTTC

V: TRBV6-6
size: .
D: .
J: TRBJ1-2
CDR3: CASSERGAQGYGYTF
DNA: TGTGCCAGCAGCGAACGGGGGGCGCAAGGCTATGGCTACACCTTC

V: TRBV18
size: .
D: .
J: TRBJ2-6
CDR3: CASSPAAVGANVLTF
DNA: TGTGCCAGCTCCCCGGCGGCGGTCGGGGCCAACGTCCTGACTTTC

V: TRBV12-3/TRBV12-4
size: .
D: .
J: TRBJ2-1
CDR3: CASSFSEQFF
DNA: TGTGCCAGCAGTTTCAGTGAGCAGTTCTTC

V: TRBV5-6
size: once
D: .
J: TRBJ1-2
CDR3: CASSLQVPLPPRGYTF
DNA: TGTGCCAGCAGCTTGCAGGTCCCCCTACCTCCCCGGGGCTACACCTTC